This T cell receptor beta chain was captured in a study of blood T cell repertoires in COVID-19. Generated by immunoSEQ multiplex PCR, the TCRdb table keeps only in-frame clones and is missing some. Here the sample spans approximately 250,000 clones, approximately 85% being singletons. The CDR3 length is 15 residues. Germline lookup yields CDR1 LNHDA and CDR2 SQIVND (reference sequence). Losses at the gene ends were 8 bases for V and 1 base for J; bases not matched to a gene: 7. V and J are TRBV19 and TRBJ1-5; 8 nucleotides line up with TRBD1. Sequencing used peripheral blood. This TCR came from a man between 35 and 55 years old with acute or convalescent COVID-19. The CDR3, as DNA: TGTGCCAGTCGCGGACAGGGAGGAAGCAATCAGCCCCAGCATTTT. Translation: CASRGQGGSNQPQHF.